Listed here are 2 T cell receptor beta chains from one sample, sequenced in a study of blood T cell repertoires in COVID-19. Assay: immunoSEQ multiplex PCR; the TCRdb copy retains only in-frame clones and omits some. This sample has nearly 95,000 clones, with roughly nine tenths found just once. The sample taken for sequencing was peripheral blood. The source of these receptors is a human donor with active COVID-19. The donor label of this sample is uncertain.

This chain joins TRBV6-5 and TRBJ2-5, with 12 bases lining up with TRBD2. The CDR3 length is 15 residues. Germline CDR1 and CDR2: MNHEY and SVGAGI. J lost 2 bases, V lost 7 bases, and 5 bases had no gene match. CDR3 nucleotides: TGTGCCAGCACCCAACTAGCGGGGGGACAAGAGACCCAGTACTTC. Its translation is CASTQLAGGQETQYF.

The V call is TRBV5-4, the J call TRBJ2-2, with 7 bases matching TRBD2. V gave up 2 bases and J gave up 0 bases; unmatched junction bases: 4. This CDR3 region has 16 residues. From germline, CDR1 is SGHNT and CDR2 YYREEE (reference sequence). This chain's CDR3 is CASSFPGLANTGELFF. In DNA, the CDR3 is TGTGCCAGCAGCTTTCCCGGACTAGCGAACACCGGGGAGCTGTTTTTT.